This T cell receptor (beta chain) appears in the sequencing data of a study of T cells in Graves' hyperthyroidism and ophthalmopathy. Study-level points and caveats: Clonotypes that were expanded in thyroid above 0.001 mostly appeared in blood too.

The source of the PBMCs was about 10 ml of fresh peripheral blood. Points on this clonotype: Its antigen is unknown.

This CDR3 has 15 residues. Germline CDR1 LNHDA, CDR2 SQIVND (reference sequence). V dropped 1 base and J dropped 0 bases, with 10 bases sitting between them. Authors of the study amplified TCR beta CDR3 regions from RNA transcripts. The study used the HTBI primer set for a first-round RT-PCR of the TCR CDR3. Using its own MiXCR run on the multiplex PCR reads, TCRdb lists one record per CDR3 protein. The table has around 580,000 distinct CDR3 sequences, 16% seen once. The chain couples TRBV19 to TRBJ2-7; the D gene is possibly TRBD2 (5 bases). Sequenced sample: blood. The clonotype originates from a woman under 30 with Graves' hyperthyroidism. CDR3 DNA: TGTGCCAGTAGTATAGCGGTAGGGAGCTCCTACGAGCAGTACTTC. It encodes CASSIAVGSSYEQYF.